The 28 T cell receptor beta chains below all came from one sample that was sequenced in a study of T-cell reconstitution after alpha-beta-depleted transplantation in children. As it was prepared, the TCRbeta library received unique molecular identifiers. TCRdb re-called the PCR reads with MiXCR, one entry per CDR3 protein. This table holds almost 500,000 distinct CDR3 sequences, around an eighth found once. This specimen was PBMCs from the stem cell graft donor, taken from the stem cell graft. The receptors here all came from a human donor who donated a stem cell graft to a child with combined immunodeficiency.

The chain recombines TRBV12-3 or TRBV12-4 with TRBJ1-3; D gene uncertain. Trimming took 7 bases from V and 0 from J, leaving 7 bases between them. The CDR3 has 13 amino acids. The DNA for the CDR3 is TGTGCCAGCATTCCGAGCTCTGGAAACACCATATATTTT. Translation: CASIPSSGNTIYF.

This clonotype was detected a few times. The chain recombines TRBV20-1 with TRBJ2-4; no definite D call. This CDR3 is built from 14 residues. V was shortened by 4 bases and J by 8 bases, with 18 bases between the two germline ends. Germline CDR1 is DFQATT and CDR2 is SNEGSKA (reference sequence). CDR3 sequence: CSAIPPEAPDIQYF. In DNA form, the CDR3 reads TGCAGTGCTATCCCTCCCGAGGCTCCGGACATTCAGTACTTC.

This clonotype was counted between two and nine times. The CDR3 DNA is TGCAGTGCTAGTCAGTTCAGGGGGCCATACGAGCAGTACTTC. Residues: CSASQFRGPYEQYF. V and J are TRBV20-1 and TRBJ2-7, with 8 bases fitting TRBD1. The CDR3 spans 14 residues. J gave up 4 bases and V 3 bases, and 8 bases lay outside the gene matches. The germline V gene encodes CDR1 DFQATT and CDR2 SNEGSKA (reference sequence).

The CDR3 spells CASSVGTGGGYEQYF. The CDR3 region has the DNA TGTGCCAGCAGCGTAGGAACGGGAGGCGGTTACGAGCAGTACTTC. The rearrangement uses TRBV9 and TRBJ2-7, with 7 bases aligning to TRBD2. The CDR3 is 15 residues long. V lost 0 bases, J lost 4 bases, and 7 bases stayed unmatched. Germline V gene data show CDR1 as SGDLS and CDR2 as YYNGEE.

This clonotype was picked up a small number of times. This chain links TRBV27 with TRBJ2-3; 13 bases are shared with TRBD2. Germline values: CDR1 MNHEY, CDR2 SMNVEV (reference sequence). V dropped 5 bases and J dropped 2; count of bases not matched to a gene: 13. This CDR3 spans 19 amino acids. The CDR3 loop is CASSPPTSGGPQPTDTQYF. CDR3 nucleotide sequence: TGTGCCAGCAGTCCCCCGACTAGCGGGGGGCCCCAGCCCACAGATACGCAGTATTTT.

The V call is TRBV10-3, the J call TRBJ2-7, with TRBD2 matching 11 bases. The CDR3 loop spans 16 amino acids. The ends lost 0 bases at V and 3 bases at J; junction bases unmatched: 4. Germline values: CDR1 ENHRY, CDR2 SYGVKD. CDR3 in amino acids: CAISESVGTSGYEQYF. The CDR3 nucleotides read TGTGCCATCAGTGAGTCGGTCGGGACTAGCGGCTACGAGCAGTACTTC.

In its sample, this clonotype was seen many times. A clone one base away is much larger, so this may be a read error. The V gene is TRBV20-1, the J gene TRBJ1-1; no firm D call. V was shortened by 0 bases and J by 12 bases, with 17 bases between the two germline ends. CDR3 length equals 13 residues. The germline V gene encodes CDR1 DFQATT and CDR2 SNEGSKA (reference sequence). CDR3 nucleotide sequence: TGCAGTGCTAGAGATGATGCAGTAACGGAACCTTTCTTT. This codes for CSARDDAVTEPFF.

The chain recombines TRBV11-3 with TRBJ2-1; 11 bases are shared with TRBD2. The ends lost 4 bases at V and 5 bases at J; junction bases unmatched: 4. Germline-derived CDR1 and CDR2 are SGHNT and YENEEA. The CDR3 consists of 15 residues. The CDR3 bases are TGTGCCAGCAGCTCAACTAGCGGGAGACACAATGAGCAGTTCTTC. Its translation: CASSSTSGRHNEQFF.

The gene calls are TRBV12-3 or TRBV12-4 and TRBJ1-2; 7 bases agree with TRBD1. V shed 3 bases, J shed 1 base, and the junction held 2 bases outside the gene matches. This CDR3 comprises 14 residues. CDR3 nucleotides: TGTGCCAGCAGTTTGGACAGGCTTAACTATGGCTACACCTTC. As protein: CASSLDRLNYGYTF.

This clonotype was counted a few times. The chain employs TRBV20-1 and TRBJ2-5, with 7 bases fitting TRBD2. The CDR3 runs 14 residues. Looked up from germline, CDR1 is DFQATT and CDR2 is SNEGSKA (reference sequence). CDR3 loop: CSRTPAGRGETQYF. DNA for the CDR3: TGCAGCCGCACGCCAGCGGGGCGGGGAGAGACCCAGTACTTC.

This chain links TRBV7-2 with TRBJ2-3; unclear D gene. Trimming shortened V by 2 bases and J by 2 bases, and 8 bases separated the two germline ends. Per germline, CDR1 SGHTA and CDR2 FQGNSA. The length of the CDR3 is 14 residues. DNA of the CDR3: TGTGCCAGCAGCTTACTTTCGGCCACAGATACGCAGTATTTT. Protein product: CASSLLSATDTQYF.

This clonotype has at least ten counts. This chain joins TRBV6-1 and TRBJ2-7; 10 nucleotides match TRBD1. The germline CDR1 and CDR2 sequences are MNHNS and SASEGT. The CDR3 sequence is 13 residues long. V dropped 6 bases and J dropped 2; count of bases not matched to a gene: 1. CDR3 in amino acids: CASRDRGPYEQYF. For the CDR3, the DNA is TGTGCCAGCAGAGACAGGGGGCCCTACGAGCAGTACTTC.

This clonotype has at least ten counts. The rearrangement uses TRBV10-3 and TRBJ2-7, with TRBD2 matching 7 bases. This CDR3 region has 14 residues. Germline trimming cut 3 bases from V and 4 bases from J; bases unmatched to any gene: 6. Germline CDR1 and CDR2: ENHRY and SYGVKD. CDR3 nucleotide sequence: TGTGCCATCAGTGAATGGCTAGCGGATTACGAGCAGTACTTC. It codes for CAISEWLADYEQYF.

V is TRBV20-1 and J is TRBJ2-5, with a weak D call TRBD1 (5 bases). V gave up 3 bases and J gave up 7 bases, with 21 bases separating them. The CDR3 runs 15 residues. CDR1 is DFQATT and CDR2 is SNEGSKA in the germline V gene (reference sequence). The CDR3 loop reads CSASPGYQGSRTQYF. The CDR3 bases are TGCAGTGCTAGCCCCGGGTACCAGGGCTCCAGGACCCAGTACTTC.

This clonotype appeared many times. The V call is TRBV4-3, the J call TRBJ2-3; 7 nucleotides match TRBD2. The CDR3 runs to 14 residues. V shed 8 bases, J shed 0 bases, and the junction held 5 bases outside the gene matches. The germline V gene encodes CDR1 LGHNA and CDR2 YSLEER. CDR3 DNA: TGCGCCAGCTCAGCGGGAACTAGCACAGATACGCAGTATTTT. It encodes CASSAGTSTDTQYF.

The chain carries TRBV7-8 and TRBJ2-2, with 9 bases fitting TRBD1. The CDR3 is 15 amino acids. Trimming cost V 6 bases and J 4 bases; bases outside gene matches: 6. In germline, CDR1 is SGHVS, CDR2 FQNEAQ. Written as DNA, the CDR3 is TGTGCCAGCAGGCCGGGACAGGGAGTCACCGGGGAGCTGTTTTTT. Translation gives CASRPGQGVTGELFF.

The genes are TRBV12-5 and TRBJ2-3, with D possibly matching TRBD2 (5 bases). The CDR3 totals 13 residues. Germline values: CDR1 LGHNT, CDR2 FRNRAP. V was clipped by 6 bases and J by 7 bases, with 14 bases between them. The CDR3 reads CASGPGLRNTQYF. CDR3 DNA sequence: TGTGCTAGTGGACCTGGACTTCGCAATACGCAGTATTTT.

The V call is TRBV12-3 or TRBV12-4, the J call TRBJ1-6; 10 nucleotides agree with TRBD1. Trimming cost V 6 bases and J 7 bases; bases outside gene matches: 3. The CDR3 sequence is 14 residues long. This CDR3 is CASRRDRGNSPLHF. Here the CDR3 DNA reads TGTGCCAGCAGAAGGGACAGGGGAAATTCACCCCTCCACTTT.

This clonotype was counted between two and nine times. The chain is built from TRBV9 and TRBJ1-4, with D perhaps matching TRBD1 (5 bases). The CDR3 covers 14 residues. In germline, CDR1 is SGDLS, CDR2 YYNGEE. Trimming cost V 2 bases and J 6 bases, with 11 bases left between them. The CDR3 here is CASSVSGGDEKLFF. CDR3 in DNA: TGTGCCAGCAGCGTTAGTGGAGGGGATGAAAAACTGTTTTTT.

The chain joins TRBV27 to TRBJ2-5; TRBD2 aligns across 9 bases. CDR3 size: 17 residues. V shed 2 bases and J 2 bases; nucleotides not matched to a gene: 9. Germline values: CDR1 MNHEY, CDR2 SMNVEV (reference sequence). The CDR3 protein is CASSLLSAGGPQETQYF. The DNA of the CDR3 is TGTGCCAGCAGTTTACTGTCCGCGGGGGGGCCGCAAGAGACCCAGTACTTC.

The chain has TRBV4-3 and TRBJ1-5, with D possibly being TRBD1 (6 bases). Per the germline V gene, CDR1 is LGHNA and CDR2 is YSLEER. The length of the CDR3 is 14 residues. Trimming pared 4 bases from V and 9 bases from J, leaving 16 bases between. CDR3 amino acids: CASSRHRASGPQHF. The CDR3 DNA sequence: TGCGCCAGCAGCCGACACAGGGCGAGCGGGCCCCAGCATTTT.

This clonotype has ten or more counts. The chain joins TRBV12-3 or TRBV12-4 to TRBJ1-2; D not resolved. This CDR3 is 12 amino acids long. Trimming took off 3 bases at V and 4 bases at J, with 6 bases between the two ends. CDR3: CASSFTGYGYTF. In DNA, the CDR3 is TGTGCCAGCAGTTTCACCGGCTATGGCTACACCTTC.

This clonotype was observed a handful of times. The chain couples TRBV6-2 or TRBV6-3 to TRBJ2-5; 7 nucleotides line up with TRBD1. Germline CDR1 MNHEY, CDR2 SVGEGT. The CDR3 loop spans 13 amino acids. V shed 6 bases and J 0 bases; nucleotides not matched to a gene: 1. The CDR3 here is CASRQGNQETQYF. The CDR3 DNA follows: TGTGCCAGCAGACAGGGGAACCAAGAGACCCAGTACTTC.

This clonotype was recorded at least ten times. J is TRBJ2-1 and V is TRBV20-1; D not resolved. Per the germline V gene, CDR1 is DFQATT and CDR2 is SNEGSKA (reference sequence). Trimming took 2 bases from V and 8 from J, leaving 10 bases between them. The CDR3 is 12 residues long. The CDR3 reads CSARQVLYEQFF. The CDR3, as DNA: TGCAGTGCTAGACAAGTTCTGTATGAGCAGTTCTTC.

CDR3 sequence (DNA): TGTGCCAGCAGGGGCGTCTCCGGGGAGCTGTTTTTT. As protein: CASRGVSGELFF. The V and J genes are TRBV6-2 or TRBV6-3 and TRBJ2-2; the D is unclear. CDR1 is MNHEY, CDR2 SVGEGT, per germline. This CDR3 comprises 12 residues. The V end was cut by 6 bases, the J end by 6 bases, with 8 bases between.

There are a few counts of this clonotype. The V gene is TRBV3-1, the J gene TRBJ2-5; no firm D call. V was shortened by 1 base and J by 2 bases, with 8 bases between the two germline ends. This CDR3 contains 14 residues. Looked up from germline, CDR1 is LGHDT and CDR2 is YNNKEL (reference sequence). The CDR3 bases are TGTGCCAGCAGCCAAGGTCATGAACAAGAGACCCAGTACTTC. Protein: CASSQGHEQETQYF.

This clonotype was seen a few times. The gene calls are TRBV9 and TRBJ2-1, with D uncertain. This CDR3 is built from 13 residues. Trimming left V 0 bases short and J 6 bases short, with 7 bases between. The germline V gene has CDR1 SGDLS and CDR2 YYNGEE. Written as DNA, the CDR3 is TGTGCCAGCAGCGTAGGACTTTTCAATGAGCAGTTCTTC. Encoded protein: CASSVGLFNEQFF.

This clonotype was observed many times. The chain recombines TRBV29-1 with TRBJ2-1; 11 bases are a match to TRBD1. Germline V gene sequence: CDR1 SQVTM, CDR2 ANQGSEA. The V segment lost 7 bases and the J segment 4 bases; nucleotides outside the gene matches: 3. The CDR3 consists of 13 residues. The CDR3 DNA reads TGCAGCGGGGGACAGGGGGGATACAATGAGCAGTTCTTC. As protein: CSGGQGGYNEQFF.